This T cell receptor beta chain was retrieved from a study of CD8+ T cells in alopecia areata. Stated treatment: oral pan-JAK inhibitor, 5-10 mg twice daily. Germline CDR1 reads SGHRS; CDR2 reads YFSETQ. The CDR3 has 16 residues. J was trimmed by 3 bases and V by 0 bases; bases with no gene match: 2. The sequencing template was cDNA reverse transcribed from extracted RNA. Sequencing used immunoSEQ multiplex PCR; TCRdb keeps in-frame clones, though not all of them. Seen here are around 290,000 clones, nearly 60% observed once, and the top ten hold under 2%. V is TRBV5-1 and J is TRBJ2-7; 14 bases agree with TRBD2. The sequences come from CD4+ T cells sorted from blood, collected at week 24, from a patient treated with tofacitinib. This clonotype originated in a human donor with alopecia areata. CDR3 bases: TGCGCCAGCAGCTTGGAAGGGACTAGCGGGGGCTACGAGCAGTACTTC. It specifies CASSLEGTSGGYEQYF.